This T cell receptor (beta chain) was retrieved from a study of cytomegalovirus exposure and HLA in healthy donors. General study results and limits: Most CMV-associated TCR beta chains were later found to appear HLA-restricted. In a later analysis, several top co-occurrence clusters appeared linked to parvovirus B19, influenza, CMV and Epstein-Barr virus.

The CMV serostatus of this donor was not recorded. A remark on this clone: No antigen is known for it.

The CDR3 is made up of 13 amino acids. V was clipped by 4 bases and J by 4 bases; unmatched bases: 3. Germline assignment: CDR1 MGHDK and CDR2 SYGVNS. PCR primers comprised 60 Vbeta and 13 Jbeta primers. Generated by immunoSEQ multiplex PCR, the TCRdb table keeps only in-frame clones and is missing some. The sample records approximately 110,000 clones, more than 65% being singletons. Sequencing used PBMCs. This receptor was identified in a human donor in good health. The chain couples TRBV25-1 to TRBJ1-2, with 7 bases matching TRBD1. CDR3 sequence (DNA): TGTGCCAGCAGTGTAGGGGACAGCTATGGCTACACCTTC. This codes for CASSVGDSYGYTF.